This section outlines one T cell receptor (beta chain) sequence together with its context. The antigen remains undetermined. Trimming left V 0 bases short and J 2 bases short, with 8 bases between. Germline lookup yields CDR1 LNHNV and CDR2 YYDKDF (reference sequence). The CDR3 length is 15 residues. CD4+ cells underwent separation, giving CD45RA+ naive and CD45RA-negative memory subsets. Sequencing was performed with immunoSEQ multiplex PCR; in TCRdb, only in-frame clones are kept and a portion is missing. Of 1,400,000 or so clones listed, roughly 98.5% are singletons. The data are from a study of shared clonotypes between healthy human individuals. Study-level results: What naive subsets generally showed was a larger estimated richness than memory subsets showed.

Sequenced: naive CD4+ T cells sorted from blood. The subset denotes: CD45RA+ positively selected. This TCR came from a man aged 30-40 years in good health. This chain joins TRBV15 and TRBJ2-4; D unclear. The DNA of the CDR3 is TGTGCCACCAGCAGAGATCTGGGTTCCAAAAACATTCAGTACTTC. This translates into CATSRDLGSKNIQYF. The full variable domain, rest sourced from reference TRBV15 and TRBJ2-4, is DAMVIQNPRYQVTQFGKPVTLSCSQTLNHNVMYWYQQKSSQAPKLLFHYYDKDFNNEADTPDNFQSRRPNTSFCFLDIRSPGLGDTAMYLCATSRDLGSKNIQYFGAGTRLSVL.